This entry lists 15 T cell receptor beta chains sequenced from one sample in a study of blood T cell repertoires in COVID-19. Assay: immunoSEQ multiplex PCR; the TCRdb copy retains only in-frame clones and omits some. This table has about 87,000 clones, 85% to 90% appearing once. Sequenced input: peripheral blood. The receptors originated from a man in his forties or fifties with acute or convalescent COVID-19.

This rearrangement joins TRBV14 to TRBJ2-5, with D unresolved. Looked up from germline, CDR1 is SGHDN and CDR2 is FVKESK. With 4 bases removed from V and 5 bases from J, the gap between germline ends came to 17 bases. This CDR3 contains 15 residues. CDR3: CASSPRRTPTETQYF. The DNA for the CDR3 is TGTGCCAGCAGCCCGCGTCGAACGCCTACGGAGACCCAGTACTTC.

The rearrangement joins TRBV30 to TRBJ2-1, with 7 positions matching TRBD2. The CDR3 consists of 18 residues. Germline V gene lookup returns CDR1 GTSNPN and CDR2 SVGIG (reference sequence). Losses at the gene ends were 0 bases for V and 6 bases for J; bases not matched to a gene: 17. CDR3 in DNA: TGTGCCTGGAGTGTACTTCCCCTGGAGGGCGGGAGTACCAATGAGCAGTTCTTC. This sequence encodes CAWSVLPLEGGSTNEQFF.

The CDR3 protein is CAWSVSGWGLSGYTF. The CDR3 region has the DNA TGTGCCTGGAGTGTATCGGGGTGGGGTCTGAGCGGCTACACCTTC. The chain is built from TRBV30 and TRBJ1-2; D remains unclear. This CDR3 is built from 15 residues. V dropped 0 bases and J dropped 8 bases, with 19 bases sitting between them. Germline assignment: CDR1 GTSNPN and CDR2 SVGIG (reference sequence).

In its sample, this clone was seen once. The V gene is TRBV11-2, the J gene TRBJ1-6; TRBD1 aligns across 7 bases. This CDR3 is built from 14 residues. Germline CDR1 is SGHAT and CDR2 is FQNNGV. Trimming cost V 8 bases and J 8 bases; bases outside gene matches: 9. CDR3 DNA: TGTGCCAGCCAGCTGGCAGGGGGTTATTCACCCCTCCACTTT. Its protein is CASQLAGGYSPLHF.

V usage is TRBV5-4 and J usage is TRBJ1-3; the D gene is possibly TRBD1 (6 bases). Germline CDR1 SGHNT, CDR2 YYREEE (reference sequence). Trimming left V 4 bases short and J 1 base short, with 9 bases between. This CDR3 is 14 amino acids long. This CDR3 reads CASSLDRSGNTIYF. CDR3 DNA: TGTGCCAGCAGCCTGGACAGATCTGGAAACACCATATATTTT.

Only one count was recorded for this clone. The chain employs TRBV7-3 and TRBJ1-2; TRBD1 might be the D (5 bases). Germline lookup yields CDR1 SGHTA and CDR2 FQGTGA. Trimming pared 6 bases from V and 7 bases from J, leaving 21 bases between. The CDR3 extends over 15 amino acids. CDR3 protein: CASSPDPGLGGGYTF. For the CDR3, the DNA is TGTGCCAGCAGTCCAGATCCAGGGTTGGGGGGTGGCTACACCTTC.

As DNA, the CDR3 is TGTGCCAGCAGCTTATCGGCAGGCCGTCAGGTGGGGACCCAGTACTTC. This gives the protein CASSLSAGRQVGTQYF. This chain joins TRBV7-2 and TRBJ2-5; D gene uncertain. Trimming removed 2 bases at V and 7 bases at J, with 20 bases between. The germline V gene has CDR1 SGHTA and CDR2 FQGNSA. CDR3 length: 16 amino acids.

CDR3 sequence (DNA): TGTGCCAGCAGTTCCGGACACCTGAACACTGAAGCTTTCTTT. The encoded protein is CASSSGHLNTEAFF. V and J are TRBV27 and TRBJ1-1, with D tentatively TRBD1 (5 bases). Looked up from germline, CDR1 is MNHEY and CDR2 is SMNVEV (reference sequence). Trimming removed 4 bases at V and 0 bases at J, with 9 bases between. The length of the CDR3 is 14 residues.

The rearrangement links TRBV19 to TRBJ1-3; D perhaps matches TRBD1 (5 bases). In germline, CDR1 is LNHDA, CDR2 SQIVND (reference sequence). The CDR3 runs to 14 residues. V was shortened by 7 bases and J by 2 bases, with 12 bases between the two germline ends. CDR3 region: CASNPDTPGNTIYF. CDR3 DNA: TGTGCCAGTAACCCGGACACCCCTGGAAACACCATATATTTT.

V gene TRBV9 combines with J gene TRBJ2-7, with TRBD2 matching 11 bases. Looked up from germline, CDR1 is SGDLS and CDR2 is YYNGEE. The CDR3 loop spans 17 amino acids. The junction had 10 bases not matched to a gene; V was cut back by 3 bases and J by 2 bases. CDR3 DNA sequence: TGTGCCAGCAGCGATGGACGTCTAGCGGGAGGTACCTACGAGCAGTACTTC. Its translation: CASSDGRLAGGTYEQYF.

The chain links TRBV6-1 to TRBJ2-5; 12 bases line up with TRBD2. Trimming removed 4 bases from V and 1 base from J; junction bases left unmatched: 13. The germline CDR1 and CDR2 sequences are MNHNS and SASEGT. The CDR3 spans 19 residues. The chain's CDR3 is CASSAGTSGPWESQETQYF. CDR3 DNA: TGTGCCAGCAGTGCCGGGACTAGCGGGCCATGGGAAAGCCAAGAGACCCAGTACTTC.

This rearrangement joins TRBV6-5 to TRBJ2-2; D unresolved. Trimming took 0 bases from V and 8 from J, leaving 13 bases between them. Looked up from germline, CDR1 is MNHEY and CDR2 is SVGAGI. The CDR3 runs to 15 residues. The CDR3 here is CASSYSIGVKGELFF. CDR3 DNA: TGTGCCAGCAGTTACTCGATAGGAGTAAAGGGGGAGCTGTTTTTT.

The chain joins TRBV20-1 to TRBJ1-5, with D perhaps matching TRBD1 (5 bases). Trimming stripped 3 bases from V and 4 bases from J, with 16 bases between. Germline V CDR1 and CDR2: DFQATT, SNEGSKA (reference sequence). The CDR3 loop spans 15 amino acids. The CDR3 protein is CSASVSGVRNQPQHF. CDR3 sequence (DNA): TGCAGTGCTAGTGTCTCGGGGGTGAGAAATCAGCCCCAGCATTTT.

In nucleotides, the CDR3 is TGTGCCAGCAGCGTCGACAGGGAGAGGGGGCCCCAGCATTTT. The encoded protein is CASSVDRERGPQHF. This chain uses TRBV2 with TRBJ1-5, with 7 bases aligning to TRBD1. V was clipped by 6 bases and J by 9 bases; unmatched bases: 11. The CDR3 length is 14 residues. The germline CDR1 and CDR2 sequences are SNHLY and FYNNEI.

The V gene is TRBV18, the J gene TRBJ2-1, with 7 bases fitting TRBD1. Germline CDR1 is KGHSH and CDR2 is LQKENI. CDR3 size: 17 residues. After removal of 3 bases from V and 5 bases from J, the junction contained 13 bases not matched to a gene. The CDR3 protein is CASSPQQGSGTNNEQFF. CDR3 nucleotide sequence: TGTGCCAGCTCACCTCAACAGGGGAGTGGGACAAACAATGAGCAGTTCTTC.